A selection of T cell receptor beta chains follows, all from one sample in a study of blood T cell repertoires in COVID-19. Method: immunoSEQ multiplex PCR; TCRdb's copy keeps in-frame clones and lacks some. The sample has approximately 100,000 clones, about 85% seen once. Sequencing was performed on peripheral blood. The receptors were sampled from a woman between 65 and 79 years old with acute or convalescent COVID-19. Both conserved end residues are trimmed from each CDR3.

V | CDR3
TRBV28 | ASSLDRLAGFTDTQY
TRBV19 | ASSLTGNLYEAF
TRBV7-2 | ASSLDQGINYGYT
TRBV4-3 | ASSQDWGGVGQPQH
TRBV3-1/TRBV3-2 | ASSPPDRGRDEKLF
TRBV10-1 | AQQYREGRTGELF
TRBV5-1 | ASSSNAGGPNEKLF
TRBV21-1 | ASSKGGREGDYPKNIQY
TRBV27 | ASSLTWDSWNSPLH
TRBV6-2/TRBV6-3 | ASSWTKTDTQY